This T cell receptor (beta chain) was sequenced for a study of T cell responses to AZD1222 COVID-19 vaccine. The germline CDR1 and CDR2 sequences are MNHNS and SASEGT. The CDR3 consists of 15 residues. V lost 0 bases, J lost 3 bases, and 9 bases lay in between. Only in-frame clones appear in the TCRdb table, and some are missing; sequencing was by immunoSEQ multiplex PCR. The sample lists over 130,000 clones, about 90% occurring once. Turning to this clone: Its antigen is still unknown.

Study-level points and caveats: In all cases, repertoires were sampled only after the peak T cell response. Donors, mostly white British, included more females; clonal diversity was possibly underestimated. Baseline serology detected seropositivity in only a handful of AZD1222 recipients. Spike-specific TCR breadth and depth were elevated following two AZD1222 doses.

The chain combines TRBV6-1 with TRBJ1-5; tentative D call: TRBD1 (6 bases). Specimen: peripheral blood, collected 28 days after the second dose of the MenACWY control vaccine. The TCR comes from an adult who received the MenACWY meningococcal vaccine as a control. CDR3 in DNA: TGTGCCAGCAGTGAAGCGCGGGGGGCCAATCAGCCCCAGCATTTT. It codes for CASSEARGANQPQHF.